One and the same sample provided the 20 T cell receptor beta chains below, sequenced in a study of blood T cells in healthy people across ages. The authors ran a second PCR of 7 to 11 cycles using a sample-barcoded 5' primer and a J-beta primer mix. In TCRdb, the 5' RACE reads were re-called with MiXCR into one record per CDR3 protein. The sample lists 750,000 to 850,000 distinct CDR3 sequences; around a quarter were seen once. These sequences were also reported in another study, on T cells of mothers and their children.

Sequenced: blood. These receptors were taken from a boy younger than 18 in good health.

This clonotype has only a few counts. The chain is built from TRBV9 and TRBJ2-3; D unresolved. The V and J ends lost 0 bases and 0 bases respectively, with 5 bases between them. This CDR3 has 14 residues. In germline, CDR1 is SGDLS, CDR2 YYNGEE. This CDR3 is CASSVVPSTDTQYF. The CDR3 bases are TGTGCCAGCAGCGTAGTCCCTAGCACAGATACGCAGTATTTT.

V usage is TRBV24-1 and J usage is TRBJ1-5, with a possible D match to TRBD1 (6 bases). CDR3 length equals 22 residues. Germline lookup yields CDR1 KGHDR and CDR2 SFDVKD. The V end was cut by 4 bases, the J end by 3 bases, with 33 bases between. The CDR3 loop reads CATSDLTPAGDTLLAINQPQHF. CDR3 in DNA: TGTGCCACCAGTGACCTTACCCCGGCCGGGGACACGCTTTTAGCGATCAATCAGCCCCAGCATTTT.

The CDR3 is CSARAGIAKNIQYF. In DNA form, the CDR3 reads TGCAGCGCTCGGGCAGGAATAGCCAAAAACATTCAGTACTTC. The chain is built from TRBV20-1 and TRBJ2-4, with D unresolved. This CDR3 region has 14 residues. The V gene's germline CDR1 is DFQATT and CDR2 SNEGSKA (reference sequence).

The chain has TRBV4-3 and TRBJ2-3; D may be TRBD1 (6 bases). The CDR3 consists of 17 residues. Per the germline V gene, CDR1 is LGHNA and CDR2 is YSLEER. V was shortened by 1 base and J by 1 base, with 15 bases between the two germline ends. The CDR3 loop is CASSQGFKQGGTDTQYF. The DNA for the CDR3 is TGCGCCAGCAGCCAAGGGTTTAAACAGGGTGGCACAGATACGCAGTATTTT.

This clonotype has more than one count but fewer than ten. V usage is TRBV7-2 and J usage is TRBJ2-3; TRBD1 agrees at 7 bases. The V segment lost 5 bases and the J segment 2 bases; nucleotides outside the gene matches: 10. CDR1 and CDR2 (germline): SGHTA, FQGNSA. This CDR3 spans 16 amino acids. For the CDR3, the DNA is TGTGCCAGCAGCCCAGGGGACAGATACTACACAGATACGCAGTATTTT. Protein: CASSPGDRYYTDTQYF.

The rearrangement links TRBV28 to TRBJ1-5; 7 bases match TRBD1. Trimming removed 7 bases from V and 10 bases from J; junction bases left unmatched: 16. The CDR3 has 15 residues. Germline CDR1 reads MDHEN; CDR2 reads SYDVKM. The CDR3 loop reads CASTLQGEGIKPQHF. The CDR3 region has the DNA TGTGCCAGCACCCTCCAGGGGGAAGGTATCAAACCCCAGCATTTT.

The CDR3: CASSGRDRDEQYF. The CDR3 DNA reads TGTGCCAGCAGCGGTCGGGACAGGGACGAGCAGTACTTC. The V gene is TRBV7-9, the J gene TRBJ2-7; 9 nucleotides agree with TRBD1. The CDR3 is 13 amino acids. The V gene's germline CDR1 is SEHNR and CDR2 FQNEAQ (reference sequence). V lost 5 bases to trimming and J lost 5 bases; unmatched junction nucleotides: 4.

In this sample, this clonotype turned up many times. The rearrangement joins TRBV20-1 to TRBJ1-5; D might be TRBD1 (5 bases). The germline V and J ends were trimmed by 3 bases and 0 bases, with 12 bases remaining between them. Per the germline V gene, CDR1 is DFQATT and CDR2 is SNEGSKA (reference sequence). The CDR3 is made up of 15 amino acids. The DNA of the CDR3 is TGCAGTGCTAGTTTTCCGGGACTTAGCAATCAGCCCCAGCATTTT. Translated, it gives CSASFPGLSNQPQHF.

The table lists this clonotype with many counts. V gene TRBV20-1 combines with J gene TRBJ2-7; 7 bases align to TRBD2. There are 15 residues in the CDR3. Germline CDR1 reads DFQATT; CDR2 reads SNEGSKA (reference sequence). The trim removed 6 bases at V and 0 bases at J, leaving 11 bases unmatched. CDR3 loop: CSAQNRGDFSYEQYF. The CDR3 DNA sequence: TGCAGTGCCCAAAATCGGGGGGACTTCTCCTACGAGCAGTACTTC.

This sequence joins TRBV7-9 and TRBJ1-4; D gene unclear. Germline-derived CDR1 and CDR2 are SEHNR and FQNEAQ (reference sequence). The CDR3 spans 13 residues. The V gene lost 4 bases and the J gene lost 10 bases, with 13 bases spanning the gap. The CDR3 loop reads CASSSMLVGKLFF. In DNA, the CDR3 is TGTGCCAGCAGCTCGATGTTGGTAGGAAAACTGTTTTTT.

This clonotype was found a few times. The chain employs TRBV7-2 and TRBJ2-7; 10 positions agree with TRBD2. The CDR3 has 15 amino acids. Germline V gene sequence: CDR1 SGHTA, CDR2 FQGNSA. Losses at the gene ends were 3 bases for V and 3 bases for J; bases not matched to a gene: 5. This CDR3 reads CASSLGTSAYYEQYF. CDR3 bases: TGTGCCAGCAGCTTGGGGACTAGCGCATACTACGAGCAGTACTTC.

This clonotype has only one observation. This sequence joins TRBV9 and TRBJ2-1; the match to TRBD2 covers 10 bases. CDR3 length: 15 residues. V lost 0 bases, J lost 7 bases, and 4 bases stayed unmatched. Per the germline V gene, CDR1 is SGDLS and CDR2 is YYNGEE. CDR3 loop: CASSVVSGGANEQFF. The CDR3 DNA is TGTGCCAGCAGCGTAGTGAGCGGGGGGGCGAATGAGCAGTTCTTC.

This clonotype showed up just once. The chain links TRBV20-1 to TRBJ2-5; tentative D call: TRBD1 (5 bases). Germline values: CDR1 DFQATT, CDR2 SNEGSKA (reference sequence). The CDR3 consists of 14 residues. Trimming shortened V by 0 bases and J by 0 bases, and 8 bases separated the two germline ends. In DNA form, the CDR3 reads TGCAGTGCTAGAGAATGGACAAACCAAGAGACCCAGTACTTC. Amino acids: CSAREWTNQETQYF.

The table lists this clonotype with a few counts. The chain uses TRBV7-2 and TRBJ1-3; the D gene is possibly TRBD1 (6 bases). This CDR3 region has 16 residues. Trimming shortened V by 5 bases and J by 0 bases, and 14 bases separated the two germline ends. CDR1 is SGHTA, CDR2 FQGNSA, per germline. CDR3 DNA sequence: TGTGCCAGCAGCCCCCCCCGGGGGCCCTCTGGAAACACCATATATTTT. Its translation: CASSPPRGPSGNTIYF.

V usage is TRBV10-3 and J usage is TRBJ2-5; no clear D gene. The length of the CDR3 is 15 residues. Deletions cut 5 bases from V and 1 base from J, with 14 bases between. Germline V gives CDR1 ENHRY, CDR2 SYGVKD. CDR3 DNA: TGTGCCATCAGTCCTGTGGGTTTGGGCCAAGAGACCCAGTACTTC. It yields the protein CAISPVGLGQETQYF.

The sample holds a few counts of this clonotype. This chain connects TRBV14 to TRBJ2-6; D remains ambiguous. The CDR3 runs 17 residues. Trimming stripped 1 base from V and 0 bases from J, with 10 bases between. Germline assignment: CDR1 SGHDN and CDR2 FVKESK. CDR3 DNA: TGTGCCAGCAGCCAAGTATTTTGGGGCTCTGGGGCCAACGTCCTGACTTTC. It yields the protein CASSQVFWGSGANVLTF.

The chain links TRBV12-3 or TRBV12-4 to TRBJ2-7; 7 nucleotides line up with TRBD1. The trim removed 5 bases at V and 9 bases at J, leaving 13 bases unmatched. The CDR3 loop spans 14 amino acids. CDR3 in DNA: TGTGCCAGCAGTCGACAGGGTTCGCCTCTGGTGCAGTACTTC. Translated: CASSRQGSPLVQYF.

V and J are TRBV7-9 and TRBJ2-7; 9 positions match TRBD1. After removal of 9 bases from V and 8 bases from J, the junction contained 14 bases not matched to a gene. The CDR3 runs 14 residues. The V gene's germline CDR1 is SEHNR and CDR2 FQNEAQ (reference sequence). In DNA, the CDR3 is TGTGCCAGTAGTCAAACCGGGACAGGGTATAAGCAGTACTTC. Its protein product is CASSQTGTGYKQYF. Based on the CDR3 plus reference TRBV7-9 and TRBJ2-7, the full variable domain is DTGVSQNPRHKITKRGQNVTFRCDPISEHNRLYWYRQTLGQGPEFLTYFQNEAQLEKSRLLSDRFSAERPKGSFSTLEIQRTEQGDSAMYLCASSQTGTGYKQYFGPGTRLTVT.

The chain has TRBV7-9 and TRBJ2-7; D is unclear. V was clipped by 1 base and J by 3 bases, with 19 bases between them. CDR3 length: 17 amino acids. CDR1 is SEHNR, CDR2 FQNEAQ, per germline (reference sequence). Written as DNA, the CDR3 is TGTGCCAGCAGCTTAGTATGGTGGCCCCTGGCCTTCTACGAGCAGTACTTC. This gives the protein CASSLVWWPLAFYEQYF.

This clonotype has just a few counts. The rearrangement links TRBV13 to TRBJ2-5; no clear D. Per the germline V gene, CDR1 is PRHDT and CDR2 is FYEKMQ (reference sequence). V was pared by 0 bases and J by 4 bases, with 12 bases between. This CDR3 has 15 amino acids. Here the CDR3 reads CASSLGRYLRETQYF. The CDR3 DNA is TGTGCCAGCAGCTTAGGCAGGTACCTTCGAGAGACCCAGTACTTC.